This T cell receptor (beta chain) was identified during a study of long-term antiretroviral therapy in people with HIV. Assay version v3.0 of immunoSEQ was used, and it was run at survey level. Sequencing aimed to cover about 35,000-55,000 T-cell genomes per sample. The method was immunoSEQ multiplex PCR; TCRdb's version includes in-frame clones alone and lacks a portion of them. The sample carries under 20,000 clones, less than 85% recorded once. The CDR3 extends over 13 amino acids. Per germline, CDR1 MNHNY and CDR2 SVGAGI (reference sequence). Deletions cut 6 bases from V and 1 base from J, with 10 bases between.

The clonotype was recovered from a man younger than 35 with HIV. This chain links TRBV6-6 with TRBJ2-7, with D possibly being TRBD1 (5 bases). Sequencing used unsorted PBMCs, obtained at the start of antiretroviral therapy, before treatment. CDR3 sequence: CASSPTVSYEQYF. The DNA for the CDR3 is TGTGCCAGCAGCCCGACAGTTTCCTACGAGCAGTACTTC.